This T cell receptor beta chain appears in the sequencing data of a study of T cell repertoires in cytomegalovirus infection. This clonotype was counted a few times. Its target is not known. TCRdb re-derived calls from the reads in MiXCR, one entry per CDR3 protein. Altogether roughly 720,000 distinct CDR3 sequences are present, 35% to 45% being singletons, with the ten largest covering around 2.8%. This CDR3 contains 13 residues. Germline lookup yields CDR1 SGHTA and CDR2 FQGNSA. Trimming took 4 bases from V and 4 from J, leaving 7 bases between them. Whole-study findings and limits: HLA-C-restricted CMV clonotypes gave the most frequent clonotype in two of eight donors.

This TCR came from a human donor in good health (CMV status not recorded). Some clones in this sample may be carry-over from other donors' samples. The sample consisted of PBMCs. The chain links TRBV7-2 to TRBJ2-2, with unresolved D. This chain's CDR3 is CASSYWSTGELFF. In DNA form, the CDR3 reads TGTGCCAGCAGCTATTGGTCCACCGGGGAGCTGTTTTTT.